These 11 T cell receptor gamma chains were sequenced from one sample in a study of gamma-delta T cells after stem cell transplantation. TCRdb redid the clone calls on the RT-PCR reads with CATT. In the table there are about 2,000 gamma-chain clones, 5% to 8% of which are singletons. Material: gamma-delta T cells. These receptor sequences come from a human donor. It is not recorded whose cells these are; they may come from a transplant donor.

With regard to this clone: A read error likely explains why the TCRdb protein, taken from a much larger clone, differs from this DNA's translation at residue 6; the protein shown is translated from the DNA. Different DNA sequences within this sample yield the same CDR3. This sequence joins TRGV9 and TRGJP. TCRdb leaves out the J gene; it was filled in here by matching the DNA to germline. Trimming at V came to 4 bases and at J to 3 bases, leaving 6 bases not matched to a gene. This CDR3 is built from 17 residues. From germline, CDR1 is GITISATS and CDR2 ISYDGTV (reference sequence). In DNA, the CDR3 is TGTGCCTTGTGGGACGCGGAGCAAGAGTTGGGCAAAAAAATCAAGGTATTT. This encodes CALWDAEQELGKKIKVF.

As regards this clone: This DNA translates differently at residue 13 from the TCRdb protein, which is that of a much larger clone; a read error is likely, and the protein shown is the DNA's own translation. The CDR3 nucleotides read TGTGCCTTGTGGGAGGTGGTAAGGGAGTTGGGCAAAGAAATCAAGGTATTT. Amino acids: CALWEVVRELGKEIKVF. The V gene is TRGV9, the J gene TRGJP. Here the J gene came from matching the DNA to germline, since TCRdb omits it. CDR3 length: 17 residues. Germline V gene lookup returns CDR1 GITISATS and CDR2 ISYDGTV (reference sequence).

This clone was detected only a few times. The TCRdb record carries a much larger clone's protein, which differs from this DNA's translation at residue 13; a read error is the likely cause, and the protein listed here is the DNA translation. CDR3 region: CALWEVGGRYYKRLF. The CDR3, as DNA: TGTGCCTTGTGGGAGGTGGGGGGTAGGTATTATAAGAGACTCTTT. TRGV9 is the V gene, and the J gene was not called. The CDR3 sequence is 15 residues long. Germline V gene lookup returns CDR1 GITISATS and CDR2 ISYDGTV (reference sequence).

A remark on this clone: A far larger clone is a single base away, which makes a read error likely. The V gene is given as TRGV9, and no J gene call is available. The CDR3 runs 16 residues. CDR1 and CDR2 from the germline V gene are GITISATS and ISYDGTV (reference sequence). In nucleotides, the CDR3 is TGTGCCTTGTGGGGGCCACAAGAGTTGGGCAAAAAAATAAAGGTATTT. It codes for CALWGPQELGKKIKVF.

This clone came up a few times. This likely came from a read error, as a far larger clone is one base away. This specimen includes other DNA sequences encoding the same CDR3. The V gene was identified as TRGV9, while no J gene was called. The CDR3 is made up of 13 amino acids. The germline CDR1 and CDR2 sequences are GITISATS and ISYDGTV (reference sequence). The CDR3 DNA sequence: TGTGCCTTGTGGGAGCCCTATTATTATAAGAAACTATTT. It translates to CALWEPYYYKKLF.

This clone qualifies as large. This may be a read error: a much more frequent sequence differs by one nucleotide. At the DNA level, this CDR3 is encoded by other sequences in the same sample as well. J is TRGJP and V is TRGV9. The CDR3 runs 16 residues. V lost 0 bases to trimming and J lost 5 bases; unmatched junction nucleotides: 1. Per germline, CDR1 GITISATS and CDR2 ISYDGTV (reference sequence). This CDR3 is CALWEVKELGKKIKVF. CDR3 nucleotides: TGTGCCTTGTGGGAGGTGAAAGAGTTGGGCAAAAAAATCAAGGTATTT.

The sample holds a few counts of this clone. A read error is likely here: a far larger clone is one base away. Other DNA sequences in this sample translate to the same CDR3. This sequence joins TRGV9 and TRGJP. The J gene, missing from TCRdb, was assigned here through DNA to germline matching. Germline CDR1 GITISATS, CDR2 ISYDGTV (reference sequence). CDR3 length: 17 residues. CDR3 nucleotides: TGTGCCTTGTGGGAGGCGGAGGGGGAGTTAGGCAAAAAAATCAAGGTATTT. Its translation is CALWEAEGELGKKIKVF.

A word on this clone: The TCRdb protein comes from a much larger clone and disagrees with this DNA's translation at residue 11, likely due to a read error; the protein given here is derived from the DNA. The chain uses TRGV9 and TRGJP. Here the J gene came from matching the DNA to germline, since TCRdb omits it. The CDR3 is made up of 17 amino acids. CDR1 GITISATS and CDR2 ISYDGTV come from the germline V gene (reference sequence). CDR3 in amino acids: CALWEVLEELCKKIKVF. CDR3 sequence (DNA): TGTGCCTTGTGGGAGGTGCTAGAAGAGTTGTGCAAAAAAATCAAGGTATTT.

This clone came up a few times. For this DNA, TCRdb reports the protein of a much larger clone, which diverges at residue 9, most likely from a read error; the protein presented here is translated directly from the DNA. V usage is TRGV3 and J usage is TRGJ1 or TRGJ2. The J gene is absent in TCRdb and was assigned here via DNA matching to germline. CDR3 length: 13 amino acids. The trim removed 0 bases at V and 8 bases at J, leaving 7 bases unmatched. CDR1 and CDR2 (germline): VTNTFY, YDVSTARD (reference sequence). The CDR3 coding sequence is TGTGCCACCTGGGACAGGCCTCATGATAAGAAACTCTTT. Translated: CATWDRPHDKKLF.

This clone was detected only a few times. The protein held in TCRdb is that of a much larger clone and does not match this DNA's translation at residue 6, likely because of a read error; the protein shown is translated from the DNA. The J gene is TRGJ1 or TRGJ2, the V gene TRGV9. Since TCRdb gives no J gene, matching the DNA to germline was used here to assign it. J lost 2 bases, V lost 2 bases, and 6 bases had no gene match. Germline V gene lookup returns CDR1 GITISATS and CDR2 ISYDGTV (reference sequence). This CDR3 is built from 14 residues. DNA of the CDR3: TGTGCCTTGTGGGAGGAACCTGATTATTATAAGAAACTCTTT. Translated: CALWEEPDYYKKLF.

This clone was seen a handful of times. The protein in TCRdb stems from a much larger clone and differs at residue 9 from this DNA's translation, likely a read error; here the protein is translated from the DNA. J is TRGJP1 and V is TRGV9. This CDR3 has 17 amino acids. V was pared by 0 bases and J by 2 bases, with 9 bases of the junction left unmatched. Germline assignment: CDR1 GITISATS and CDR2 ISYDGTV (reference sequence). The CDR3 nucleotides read TGTGCCTTGTGGGAGGTGCGAGGTAAGACCACTGGTTGGTTCAAGATATTT. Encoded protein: CALWEVRGKTTGWFKIF.